A single sample is the source of the 9 T cell receptor beta chains below, sequenced in a study of blood T cell repertoires in COVID-19. TCRdb's table, derived via immunoSEQ multiplex PCR, lists solely in-frame clones and lacks some. The sample consists of over 100,000 clones, less than 85% of them appearing once. Sequenced sample: peripheral blood. The receptors here all came from a human donor in a cohort sampled during active or convalescent COVID-19.

This chain connects TRBV5-1 to TRBJ2-3; 10 bases fit TRBD2. Germline trimming cut 2 bases from V and 7 bases from J; bases unmatched to any gene: 10. The germline gives CDR1 SGHRS, CDR2 YFSETQ. The CDR3 extends over 16 amino acids. The CDR3 nucleotides read TGCGCCAGCAGCTTCCCGAGCGGGGGGGCCATATATACGCAGTATTTT. Amino acid sequence: CASSFPSGGAIYTQYF.

The V gene is TRBV5-1, the J gene TRBJ2-2, with a tentative D call TRBD1 (6 bases). Trimming removed 4 bases from V and 2 bases from J, with 21 bases in between. CDR1 SGHRS and CDR2 YFSETQ come from the germline V gene. The CDR3 length is 18 residues. The CDR3 DNA reads TGCGCCAGCAGCCGACCGATTCAGGGGATCTTTAACACCGGGGAGCTGTTTTTT. This gives the protein CASSRPIQGIFNTGELFF. Looking up the rest from reference TRBV5-1 and TRBJ2-2 gives the full variable domain: KAGVTQTPRYLIKTRGQQVTLSCSPISGHRSVSWYQQTPGQGLQFLFEYFSETQRNKGNFPGRFSGRQFSNSRSEMNVSTLELGDSALYLCASSRPIQGIFNTGELFFGEGSRLTVL.

This sequence joins TRBV7-9 and TRBJ1-2; 7 bases match TRBD1. The V and J ends lost 0 bases and 8 bases, in that order; junction bases with no gene match: 3. This CDR3 comprises 13 residues. Germline CDR1 is SEHNR and CDR2 is FQNEAQ (reference sequence). The CDR3 nucleotides read TGTGCCAGCAGCTTAGCAGGGGGCGACGGCTACACCTTC. Its translation: CASSLAGGDGYTF.

Worth noting for this clone: Distinct nucleotide sequences in the sample also encode this CDR3. The chain has TRBV27 and TRBJ1-6; 11 bases map to TRBD1. Germline V CDR1 and CDR2: MNHEY, SMNVEV (reference sequence). The trim removed 4 bases at V and 10 bases at J, leaving 3 bases unmatched. This CDR3 is 14 amino acids long. CDR3 protein: CASSSDRGRSPLHF. CDR3 nucleotides: TGTGCCAGCAGTTCGGACAGGGGGCGGTCACCCCTCCACTTT.

The J gene is TRBJ1-1, the V gene TRBV4-3; TRBD1 aligns across 9 bases. Germline V CDR1 and CDR2: LGHNA, YSLEER. This CDR3 contains 14 residues. V shed 4 bases and J 4 bases; nucleotides not matched to a gene: 4. The CDR3 is CASSPGQGTTEAFF. The CDR3 DNA is TGCGCCAGCAGCCCGGGACAGGGCACCACTGAAGCTTTCTTT.

The chain carries TRBV28 and TRBJ2-7; 8 bases align to TRBD1. The CDR3 totals 14 residues. Germline V gene data show CDR1 as MDHEN and CDR2 as SYDVKM. V trimming: 6 bases; J trimming: 5 bases; junction bases outside the gene matches: 9. The CDR3 nucleotides are TGTGCCAGCAGCCCCGGACAGGGTTGGGACGAGCAGTACTTC. It is translated as CASSPGQGWDEQYF.

This rearrangement joins TRBV4-1 to TRBJ1-2; 7 nucleotides line up with TRBD1. CDR3 length equals 16 residues. With 6 bases clipped from V and 4 bases from J, the junction kept 14 bases outside the gene matches. Germline-derived CDR1 and CDR2 are MGHRA and YSYEKL. CDR3 sequence reads: CASRPGQARGGYGYTF. The CDR3 DNA reads TGCGCCAGCAGACCCGGACAGGCCCGAGGGGGCTATGGCTACACCTTC.

The chain links TRBV5-1 to TRBJ1-1, with 8 bases fitting TRBD1. V trimming: 6 bases; J trimming: 2 bases; junction bases outside the gene matches: 6. The CDR3 has 14 residues. Germline CDR1 SGHRS, CDR2 YFSETQ. DNA of the CDR3: TGCGCCAGCACCGCCCCAGGGGGCAACACTGAAGCTTTCTTT. Translated: CASTAPGGNTEAFF.

This clone was observed a few times. The genes are TRBV28 and TRBJ2-5; 10 bases line up with TRBD2. Trimming removed 4 bases from V and 5 bases from J; junction bases left unmatched: 7. The CDR3 length is 15 residues. Germline CDR1 MDHEN, CDR2 SYDVKM. The CDR3 nucleotides read TGTGCCAGCAGTTATCAAGCGGGAGGGCCCGAGACCCAGTACTTC. It encodes CASSYQAGGPETQYF.